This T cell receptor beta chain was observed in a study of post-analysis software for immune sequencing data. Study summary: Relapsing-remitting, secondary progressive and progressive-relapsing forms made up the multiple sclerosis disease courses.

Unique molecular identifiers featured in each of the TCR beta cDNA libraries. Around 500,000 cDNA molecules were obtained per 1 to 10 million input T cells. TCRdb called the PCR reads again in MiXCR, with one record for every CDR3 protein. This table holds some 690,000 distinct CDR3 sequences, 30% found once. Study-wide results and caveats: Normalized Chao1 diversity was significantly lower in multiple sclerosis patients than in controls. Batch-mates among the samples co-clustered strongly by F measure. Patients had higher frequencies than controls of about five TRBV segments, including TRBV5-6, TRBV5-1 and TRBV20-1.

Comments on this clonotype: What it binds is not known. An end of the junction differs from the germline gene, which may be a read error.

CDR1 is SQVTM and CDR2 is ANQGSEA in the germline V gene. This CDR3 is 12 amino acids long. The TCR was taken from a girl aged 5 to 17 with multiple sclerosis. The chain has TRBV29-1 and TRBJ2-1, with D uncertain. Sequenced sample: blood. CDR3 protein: CSGEIAYNEQFF. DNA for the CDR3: TGCAGCGGTGAAATAGCCTACAATGAGCAGTTCTTC.